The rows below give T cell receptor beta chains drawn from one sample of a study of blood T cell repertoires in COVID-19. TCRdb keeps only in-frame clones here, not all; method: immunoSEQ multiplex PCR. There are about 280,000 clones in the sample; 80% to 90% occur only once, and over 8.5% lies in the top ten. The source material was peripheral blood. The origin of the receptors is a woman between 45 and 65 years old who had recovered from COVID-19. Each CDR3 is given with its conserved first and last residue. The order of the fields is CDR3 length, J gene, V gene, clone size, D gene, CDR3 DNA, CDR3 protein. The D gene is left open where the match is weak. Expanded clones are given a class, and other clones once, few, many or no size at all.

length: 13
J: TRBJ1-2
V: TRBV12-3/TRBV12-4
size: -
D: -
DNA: TGTGCCAGCAGTCTTGGCACCAACTATGGCTACACCTTC
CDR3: CASSLGTNYGYTF

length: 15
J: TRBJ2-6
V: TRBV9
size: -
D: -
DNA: TGTGCCAGCAGCGTTCAGGGCACTGGGGCCAACGTCCTGACTTTC
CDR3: CASSVQGTGANVLTF

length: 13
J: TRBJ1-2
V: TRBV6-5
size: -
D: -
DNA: TGTGCCAGCAGTTCGAGCAGGGGCTATGGCTACACCTTC
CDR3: CASSSSRGYGYTF

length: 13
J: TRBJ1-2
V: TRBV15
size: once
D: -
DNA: TGTGCCACCAGTCGGGAGAGTAACTATGGCTACACCTTC
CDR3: CATSRESNYGYTF

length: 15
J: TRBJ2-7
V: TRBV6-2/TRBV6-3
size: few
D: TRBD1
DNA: TGTGCCAGCAGTCCCCTACGGGACAGGGGCTACGAGCAGTACTTC
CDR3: CASSPLRDRGYEQYF

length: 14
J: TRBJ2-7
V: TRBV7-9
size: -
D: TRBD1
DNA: TGTGCCAGCAGCCGGACAGGGACCTCCTACGAGCAGTACTTC
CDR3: CASSRTGTSYEQYF

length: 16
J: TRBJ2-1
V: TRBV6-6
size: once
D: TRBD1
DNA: TGTGCCAGCAGTCGATTTCCCGGACAGGGGTTTGCTGAGCAGTTCTTC
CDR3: CASSRFPGQGFAEQFF

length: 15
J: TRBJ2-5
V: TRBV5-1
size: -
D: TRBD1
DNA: TGCGCCAGCAGCGCCAGACAGGGGGCTTTAGAGACCCAGTACTTC
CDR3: CASSARQGALETQYF

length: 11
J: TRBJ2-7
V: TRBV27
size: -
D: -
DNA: TGTGCCAGCAGTTCCGTCTCCGAGCAGTACTTC
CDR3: CASSSVSEQYF

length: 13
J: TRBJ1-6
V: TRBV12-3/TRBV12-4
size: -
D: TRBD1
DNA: TGTGCCAGCAGTTCCCGACAGGGGAGTACCCTCCACTTT
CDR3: CASSSRQGSTLHF

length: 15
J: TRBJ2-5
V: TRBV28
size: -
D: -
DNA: TGTGCCAGCAGTTTCGCGGGACTCCAACAAGAGACCCAGTACTTC
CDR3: CASSFAGLQQETQYF

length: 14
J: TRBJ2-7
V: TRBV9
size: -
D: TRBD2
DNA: TGTGCCAGCAGCGCGGGGGGTAACTCCTACGAGCAGTACTTC
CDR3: CASSAGGNSYEQYF

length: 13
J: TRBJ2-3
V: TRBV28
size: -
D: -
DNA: TGTGCCAGCAGTACCGGGGGAGAGACTACGCAGTATTTT
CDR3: CASSTGGETTQYF

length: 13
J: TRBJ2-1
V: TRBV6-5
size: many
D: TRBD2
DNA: TGTGCCAGCAGGGGGGACCCGGGAGGGGAGCAGTTCTTC
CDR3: CASRGDPGGEQFF

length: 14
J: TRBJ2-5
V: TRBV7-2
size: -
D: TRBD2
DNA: TGTGCCAGCAGCCGGGGCGGGGGAGGAGAGACCCAGTACTTC
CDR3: CASSRGGGGETQYF

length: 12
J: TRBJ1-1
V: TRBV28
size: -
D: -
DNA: TGTGCCAGCAGTATCGGTCTCACTGAAGCTTTCTTT
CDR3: CASSIGLTEAFF

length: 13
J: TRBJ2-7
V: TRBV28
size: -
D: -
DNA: TGTGCCAGCAGTCAACGACAGTCCTACGAGCAGTACTTC
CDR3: CASSQRQSYEQYF

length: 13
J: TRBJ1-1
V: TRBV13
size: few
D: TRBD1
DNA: TGTGCCAGCAGCTCCCAGGGGGAAACTGAAGCTTTCTTT
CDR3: CASSSQGETEAFF

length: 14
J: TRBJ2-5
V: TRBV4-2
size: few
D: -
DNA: TGTGCCAGCAGCCGAAACTCGGGTGCAGAGACCCAGTACTTC
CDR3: CASSRNSGAETQYF

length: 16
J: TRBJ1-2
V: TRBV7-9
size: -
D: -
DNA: TGTGCCAGCAGCTTAGGGGCGGGGGCGACGGCCTATGGCTACACCTTC
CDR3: CASSLGAGATAYGYTF

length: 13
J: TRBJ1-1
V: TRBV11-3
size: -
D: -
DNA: TGTGCCAGCAGCTTTACGGGGATCACTGAAGCTTTCTTT
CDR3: CASSFTGITEAFF

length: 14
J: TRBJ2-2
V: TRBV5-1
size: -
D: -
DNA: TGCGCCAGCAGACTTGACACGAACACCGGGGAGCTGTTTTTT
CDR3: CASRLDTNTGELFF

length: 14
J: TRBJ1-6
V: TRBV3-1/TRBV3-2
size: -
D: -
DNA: TGTGCCAGCAGCCAAGAAGTCGGTAATTCACCCCTCCACTTT
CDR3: CASSQEVGNSPLHF

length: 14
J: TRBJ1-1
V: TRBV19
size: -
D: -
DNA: TGTGCCAGTAGTCAAGGGCCGGGATCGGTCGTAGCTTTCTTT
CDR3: CASSQGPGSVVAFF

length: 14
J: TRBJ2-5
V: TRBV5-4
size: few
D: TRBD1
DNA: TGTGCCAGCAGCTTTCAGGGGGCAGGGGAGACCCAGTACTTC
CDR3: CASSFQGAGETQYF

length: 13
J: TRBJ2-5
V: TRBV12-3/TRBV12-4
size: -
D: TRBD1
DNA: TGTGCCAGCAGACAACAGGGGAGCGAGACCCAGTACTTC
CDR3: CASRQQGSETQYF

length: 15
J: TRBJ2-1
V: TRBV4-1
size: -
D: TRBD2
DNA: TGCGCCAGCAGCCAAGCAGCGGGAGGCTACAATGAGCAGTTCTTC
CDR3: CASSQAAGGYNEQFF

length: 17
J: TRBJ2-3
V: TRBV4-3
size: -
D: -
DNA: TGCGCCAGCAGCCAAGGCCCGACAGTCCTTAGCACAGATACGCAGTATTTT
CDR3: CASSQGPTVLSTDTQYF

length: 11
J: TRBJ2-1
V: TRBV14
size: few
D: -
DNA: TGTGCCAGCAGCCAAGCTGTTGAGCAGTTCTTC
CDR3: CASSQAVEQFF

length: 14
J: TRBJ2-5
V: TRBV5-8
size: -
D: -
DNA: TGTGCCAGCAGACCGGGCGGGGGCAGGGAGACCCAGTACTTC
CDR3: CASRPGGGRETQYF

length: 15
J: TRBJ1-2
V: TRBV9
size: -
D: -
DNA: TGTGCCAGCAGCGTAGACGAGGGTATCAGCTATGGCTACACCTTC
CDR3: CASSVDEGISYGYTF

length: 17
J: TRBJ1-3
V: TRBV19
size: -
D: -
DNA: TGTGCCAGTAGGCCATCGGGACTCCTCGAATCTGGAAACACCATATATTTT
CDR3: CASRPSGLLESGNTIYF

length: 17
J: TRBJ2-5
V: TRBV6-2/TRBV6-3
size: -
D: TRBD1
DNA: TGTGCCAGCAGTTACGGTCGGGGGACAGGGCAACCGGAGGCCCAGTACTTC
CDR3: CASSYGRGTGQPEAQYF

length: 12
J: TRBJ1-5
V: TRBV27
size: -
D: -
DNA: TGTGCCAGCAGCCGTCCGGATCAGCCCCAGCATTTT
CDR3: CASSRPDQPQHF

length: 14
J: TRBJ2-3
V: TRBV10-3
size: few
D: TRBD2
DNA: TGTGCCATTAAAGCGGGAGGGATGGCAGATACGCAGTATTTT
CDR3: CAIKAGGMADTQYF

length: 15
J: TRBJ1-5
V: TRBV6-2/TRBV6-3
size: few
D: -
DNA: TGTGCCAGCAGTTGGAGACAGAATAGCAATCAGCCCCAGCATTTT
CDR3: CASSWRQNSNQPQHF

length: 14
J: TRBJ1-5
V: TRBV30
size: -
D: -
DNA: TGTGCCTGGAGTGTAGGGGGTGGGGGTCAGCCCCAGCATTTT
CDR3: CAWSVGGGGQPQHF

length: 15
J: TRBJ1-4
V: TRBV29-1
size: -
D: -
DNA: TGCAGCGTTGAGTGGGGACTGCCGGGTAATGAAAAACTGTTTTTT
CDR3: CSVEWGLPGNEKLFF

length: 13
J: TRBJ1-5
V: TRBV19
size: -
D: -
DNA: TGTGCCAGTAGAAACAGGGTGTATCAGCCCCAGCATTTT
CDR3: CASRNRVYQPQHF

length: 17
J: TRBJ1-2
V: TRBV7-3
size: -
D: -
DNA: TGTGCCAGCAGCTTAAATGCTGGGCAGGCGGGATCCTATGGCTACACCTTC
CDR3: CASSLNAGQAGSYGYTF

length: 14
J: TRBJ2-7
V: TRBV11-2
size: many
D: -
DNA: TGTGCCAGCAGCTTAGATAGACTTTCACACGAGCAGTACTTC
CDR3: CASSLDRLSHEQYF

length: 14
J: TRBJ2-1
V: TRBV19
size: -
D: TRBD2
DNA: TGTGCCAGTAGCCCCAGACTAGCTAACAATGAGCAGTTCTTC
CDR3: CASSPRLANNEQFF

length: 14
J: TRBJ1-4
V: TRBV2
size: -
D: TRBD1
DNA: TGTGCCAGCAGTGGCGGACAGGGGAATGAAAAACTGTTTTTT
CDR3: CASSGGQGNEKLFF

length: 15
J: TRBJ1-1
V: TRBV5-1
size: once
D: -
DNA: TGCGCCAGCAGCCCCCGGGAAGGGGGGAACACTGAAGCTTTCTTT
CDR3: CASSPREGGNTEAFF

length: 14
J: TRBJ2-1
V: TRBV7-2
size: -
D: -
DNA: TGTGCCAGCAGCCTCGTCGGGGGGGACAGTGAGCAGTTCTTC
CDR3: CASSLVGGDSEQFF

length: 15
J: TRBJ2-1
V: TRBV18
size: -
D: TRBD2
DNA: TGTGCCAGCTCACCACCTAGCGGGAGGATCAATGAGCAGTTCTTC
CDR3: CASSPPSGRINEQFF

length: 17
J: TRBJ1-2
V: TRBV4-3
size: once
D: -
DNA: TGCGCCAGCAGCCAAGATTTTGGCAGGCGCCAAACGGGGGGCTACACCTTC
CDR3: CASSQDFGRRQTGGYTF

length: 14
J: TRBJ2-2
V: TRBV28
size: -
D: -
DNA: TGTGCCAGCAGCGGGGGGACAAACACCGGGGAGCTGTTTTTT
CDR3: CASSGGTNTGELFF